What follows describes a single T cell receptor (beta chain). This CDR3 region has 14 residues. J lost 7 bases, V lost 5 bases, and 6 bases had no gene match. Germline-derived CDR1 and CDR2 are MNHEY and SVGAGI. The sample is drawn from a study of blood T cell repertoires in COVID-19. Across the study: PBMCs, B-cell-depleted T cells, or T cells were the source of the cDNA or gDNA that made up the material.

Per the authors' pipeline: Reference gene primer amplification gave estimated nucleated cell counts. Assay: immunoSEQ multiplex PCR; the TCRdb copy retains only in-frame clones and omits some. V, J and clone size are those of that table, while D and trimming were read from the DNA. The table lists 70,000 or so clones, under 95% of them singletons. The clonotype comes from a human donor in a cohort sampled during active COVID-19. V usage is TRBV6-5 and J usage is TRBJ2-1; 9 bases match TRBD1. The sample comprised peripheral blood. CDR3 amino acids: CASSLDRGENEQFF. Here the CDR3 DNA reads TGTGCCAGCAGTCTGGACAGGGGAGAGAATGAGCAGTTCTTC.